The next 25 T cell receptor beta chains were all read from a single sample in a study of shared clonotypes between healthy human individuals. This table comes from immunoSEQ multiplex PCR, and its TCRdb copy is limited to in-frame clones, with some not included. Of about 2.4 million clones detected, around nine tenths appear once; the ten largest clones hold 0.11% to 0.15%. Input material: naive CD4+ T cells sorted from blood. As to subset: CD45RA+ positively selected. The receptors come from a man younger than 30 in good health.

The chain employs TRBV6-5 and TRBJ1-5, with no clear D. The CDR3 runs to 12 residues. Trimming left V 8 bases short and J 6 bases short, with 11 bases between. Germline V gene lookup returns CDR1 MNHEY and CDR2 SVGAGI. DNA of the CDR3: TGTGCCAGCGCTCCCCCGGGTCAGCCCCAGCATTTT. The encoded protein is CASAPPGQPQHF.

The DNA for the CDR3 is TGTGCCATCATGGACAGGGCGAAAAATCAGCCCCAGCATTTT. It specifies CAIMDRAKNQPQHF. The rearrangement uses TRBV6-1 and TRBJ1-5, with 8 bases lining up with TRBD1. CDR1 is MNHNS and CDR2 is SASEGT in the germline V gene. The CDR3 has 14 residues. The J segment lost 4 bases and the V segment lost 10 bases, leaving 9 bases of the junction unmatched.

In its sample, this clone was seen a few times. The chain recombines TRBV28 with TRBJ1-1; D unclear. The V end was cut by 5 bases, the J end by 4 bases, with 14 bases between. The CDR3 consists of 14 residues. Germline values: CDR1 MDHEN, CDR2 SYDVKM. The CDR3 region is CASSRAFGSTEAFF. CDR3 bases: TGTGCCAGCAGTAGGGCCTTTGGGAGCACTGAAGCTTTCTTT.

CDR3 residues: CAISEQALGEQFF. The CDR3 DNA follows: TGTGCCATCAGTGAGCAGGCACTGGGTGAGCAGTTCTTC. The rearrangement joins TRBV10-3 to TRBJ2-1; D remains unclear. Trimming stripped 2 bases from V and 9 bases from J, with 11 bases between. The CDR3 extends over 13 amino acids. CDR1 and CDR2 (germline): ENHRY, SYGVKD.

This clone was observed a handful of times. The chain combines TRBV6-1 with TRBJ1-5; TRBD1 matches 7 bases. There are 15 residues in the CDR3. V lost 6 bases, J lost 5 bases, and 10 bases stayed unmatched. Germline V gives CDR1 MNHNS, CDR2 SASEGT. The CDR3 protein is CASRVFGQGDQPQHF. CDR3 in DNA: TGTGCCAGCAGAGTCTTTGGGCAGGGGGATCAGCCCCAGCATTTT.

The chain is built from TRBV28 and TRBJ1-2; D not resolved. Deletions cut 5 bases from V and 8 bases from J, with 15 bases between. Germline lookup yields CDR1 MDHEN and CDR2 SYDVKM. The CDR3 has 13 residues. The CDR3 protein is CASSGKGSIGYTF. DNA for the CDR3: TGTGCCAGCAGTGGTAAGGGTTCGATAGGCTACACCTTC.

The J gene is TRBJ2-3, the V gene TRBV30; 7 nucleotides align to TRBD2. Germline assignment: CDR1 GTSNPN and CDR2 SVGIG (reference sequence). The CDR3 length is 16 residues. Unmatched junction bases numbered 11, after V lost 1 base and J lost 4 bases. The CDR3 loop reads CAWSGGAGVSADTQYF. The CDR3 nucleotides read TGTGCCTGGAGTGGAGGGGCGGGAGTGAGCGCAGATACGCAGTATTTT.

This sequence joins TRBV2 and TRBJ1-1, with D tentatively TRBD1 (6 bases). V lost 6 bases, J lost 7 bases, and 21 bases lay in between. CDR3 length equals 15 residues. Germline values: CDR1 SNHLY, CDR2 FYNNEI. The CDR3 DNA reads TGTGCCAGCAGCCTTTTCTTAGGGGGATTGGGTGAAGCTTTCTTT. This translates into CASSLFLGGLGEAFF.

This chain links TRBV19 with TRBJ1-1, with 7 nucleotides matching TRBD1. CDR1 LNHDA and CDR2 SQIVND come from the germline V gene (reference sequence). This CDR3 region has 13 residues. V was pared by 8 bases and J by 7 bases, with 10 bases of the junction left unmatched. CDR3 coding DNA: TGTGCCAGTTCTAAAACGAGGGGGCATGAAGCTTTCTTT. Translating it yields CASSKTRGHEAFF.

This chain links TRBV5-1 with TRBJ1-2; 9 bases align to TRBD1. Germline CDR1 reads SGHRS; CDR2 reads YFSETQ. The J segment lost 1 base and the V segment lost 3 bases, leaving 7 bases of the junction unmatched. The length of the CDR3 is 16 residues. In nucleotides, the CDR3 is TGCGCCAGCAGCTCCACCGGGACAGGGCTTAACTATGGCTACACCTTC. As protein: CASSSTGTGLNYGYTF.

This clone was counted a single time. The J gene is TRBJ2-7, the V gene TRBV2; D is unresolved. V lost 4 bases to trimming and J lost 2 bases, with 6 bases between them. Per germline, CDR1 SNHLY and CDR2 FYNNEI. The CDR3 length is 12 residues. The CDR3 DNA sequence: TGTGCCAGCAGTGTACGGCCCTACGAGCAGTACTTC. This encodes CASSVRPYEQYF. Supplemented by reference TRBV2 and TRBJ2-7, the full variable domain reads EPEVTQTPSHQVTQMGQEVILRCVPISNHLYFYWYRQILGQKVEFLVSFYNNEISEKSEIFDDQFSVERPDGSNFTLKIRSTKLEDSAMYFCASSVRPYEQYFGPGTRLTVT.

CDR3 amino acids: CASSLGQGINEKLFF. The CDR3 nucleotides are TGTGCCAGCAGCTTAGGGCAGGGAATTAATGAAAAACTGTTTTTT. This chain connects TRBV7-9 to TRBJ1-4; possibly TRBD1 for D (5 bases). Deletions cut 1 base from V and 4 bases from J, with 10 bases between. The length of the CDR3 is 15 residues. Germline V lookup: CDR1 SEHNR, CDR2 FQNEAQ (reference sequence).

Concerning this clone itself: Different DNA sequences within this sample yield the same CDR3. This CDR3 is CASSQYNEQFF. The CDR3 nucleotides read TGCGCCAGCAGCCAATACAATGAGCAGTTCTTC. The chain has TRBV4-1 and TRBJ2-1, with D unclear. Germline CDR1 and CDR2: MGHRA and YSYEKL. This CDR3 spans 11 amino acids. V was trimmed by 2 bases and J by 4 bases, leaving 0 bases between them.

The chain couples TRBV11-2 to TRBJ2-1; 12 positions match TRBD2. This CDR3 has 16 residues. V was clipped by 5 bases and J by 7 bases; unmatched bases: 9. Germline lookup yields CDR1 SGHAT and CDR2 FQNNGV. CDR3 in amino acids: CASSKTTSGSLNEQFF. The DNA of the CDR3 is TGTGCCAGCAGCAAAACGACTAGCGGGAGTTTAAATGAGCAGTTCTTC.

The chain links TRBV21-1 to TRBJ1-5. TRBV21-1 is a recognized pseudogene. This CDR3 has 14 residues. The CDR3 loop reads CASSKTRVNQPQHF. CDR3 coding DNA: TGTGCCAGCAGCAAAACAAGGGTCAATCAGCCCCAGCATTTT.

The V call is TRBV18, the J call TRBJ2-5; either TRBD1 or TRBD2 may supply D (6 bases each). Germline values: CDR1 KGHSH, CDR2 LQKENI. Trimming removed 0 bases at V and 5 bases at J, with 16 bases between. The CDR3 contains 16 residues. CDR3 DNA sequence: TGTGCCAGCTCACCACCGGCCCAGGGGAGGATGGAGACCCAGTACTTC. It translates to CASSPPAQGRMETQYF.

The chain uses TRBV7-9 and TRBJ2-7, with a possible D match to TRBD1 (5 bases). There are 16 residues in the CDR3. Trimming removed 1 base from V and 5 bases from J, with 18 bases in between. The germline V gene has CDR1 SEHNR and CDR2 FQNEAQ (reference sequence). CDR3: CASSLVDWGRQDEQYF. The CDR3 bases are TGTGCCAGCAGCTTAGTGGATTGGGGCCGTCAAGACGAGCAGTACTTC. Variable domain in full (rest from reference TRBV7-9 and TRBJ2-7): DTGVSQNPRHKITKRGQNVTFRCDPISEHNRLYWYRQTLGQGPEFLTYFQNEAQLEKSRLLSDRFSAERPKGSFSTLEIQRTEQGDSAMYLCASSLVDWGRQDEQYFGPGTRLTVT.

V and J are TRBV6-5 and TRBJ2-2; perhaps TRBD2 as D (6 bases). Germline V gene data show CDR1 as MNHEY and CDR2 as SVGAGI. V shed 6 bases and J shed 7 bases, with 12 bases lying between them. The CDR3 contains 13 residues. CDR3 amino acids: CASSDGGIGELFF. The CDR3 DNA reads TGTGCCAGCAGCGATGGGGGGATCGGGGAGCTGTTTTTT.

This chain connects TRBV5-1 to TRBJ2-7, with TRBD2 as a possible D gene (6 bases). Germline CDR1 is SGHRS and CDR2 is YFSETQ. This CDR3 is built from 13 residues. Trimming removed 4 bases from V and 6 bases from J, with 14 bases in between. CDR3 residues: CASSTGSFLEQYF. In nucleotides, the CDR3 is TGCGCCAGCAGCACCGGGAGTTTCCTCGAGCAGTACTTC.

The V and J genes are TRBV27 and TRBJ1-6; D is perhaps TRBD1 (5 bases). Germline-derived CDR1 and CDR2 are MNHEY and SMNVEV (reference sequence). The CDR3 sequence is 15 residues long. The germline V and J ends were trimmed by 1 base and 5 bases, with 9 bases remaining between them. CDR3 DNA sequence: TGTGCCAGCAGTTTATGGGGCGCCGATAATTCACCCCTCCACTTT. Residues: CASSLWGADNSPLHF.

The chain is built from TRBV6-5 and TRBJ2-7; weak D call: TRBD2 (5 bases). Germline-derived CDR1 and CDR2 are MNHEY and SVGAGI. V was pared by 5 bases and J by 4 bases, with 12 bases between. The CDR3 contains 13 residues. The CDR3 nucleotides read TGTGCCAGCAGTCCCGGGAAAACGTACGAGCAGTACTTC. It yields the protein CASSPGKTYEQYF.

The CDR3 here is CASSLIQEGTDTQYF. CDR3 DNA sequence: TGCGCCAGCAGCTTGATTCAAGAGGGCACAGATACGCAGTATTTT. The chain joins TRBV5-1 to TRBJ2-3; D ambiguous. The V end lost 1 base, the J end lost 1 base, and 10 bases lay between the germline ends. This CDR3 comprises 15 residues. The germline gives CDR1 SGHRS, CDR2 YFSETQ.

This clone was counted a single time. This chain joins TRBV5-5 and TRBJ2-3, with 10 bases identical to TRBD1. There are 15 residues in the CDR3. The V gene end was trimmed by 6 bases and the J gene end by 5 bases; junction bases not matched to a gene: 9. CDR1 SGHKS and CDR2 YYEKEE come from the germline V gene (reference sequence). CDR3 region: CASKPGGTGVDTQYF. The CDR3 nucleotides read TGTGCCAGCAAACCCGGAGGGACAGGGGTAGATACGCAGTATTTT. The full variable domain, rest sourced from reference TRBV5-5 and TRBJ2-3, is DAGVTQSPTHLIKTRGQQVTLRCSPISGHKSVSWYQQVLGQGPQFIFQYYEKEERGRGNFPDRFSARQFPNYSSELNVNALLLGDSALYLCASKPGGTGVDTQYFGPGTRLTVL.

This sequence joins TRBV7-9 and TRBJ2-3, with D perhaps TRBD1 (5 bases). The CDR3 contains 16 residues. Trimming removed 0 bases from V and 1 base from J, with 11 bases in between. Germline lookup yields CDR1 SEHNR and CDR2 FQNEAQ (reference sequence). For the CDR3, the DNA is TGTGCCAGCAGCTTAGCCGGACACCTCCGCACAGATACGCAGTATTTT. Translated: CASSLAGHLRTDTQYF. Together with reference TRBV7-9 and TRBJ2-3, the CDR3 gives the full variable domain: DTGVSQNPRHKITKRGQNVTFRCDPISEHNRLYWYRQTLGQGPEFLTYFQNEAQLEKSRLLSDRFSAERPKGSFSTLEIQRTEQGDSAMYLCASSLAGHLRTDTQYFGPGTRLTVL.

The rearrangement links TRBV15 to TRBJ2-1; D may match TRBD1 or TRBD2 (5 bases each). V was trimmed by 0 bases and J by 8 bases, leaving 14 bases between them. The CDR3 is made up of 15 amino acids. The germline gives CDR1 LNHNV, CDR2 YYDKDF (reference sequence). The chain's CDR3 is CATSREGERIDEQFF. In DNA form, the CDR3 reads TGTGCCACCAGCAGAGAGGGGGAGAGAATAGATGAGCAGTTCTTC.